Sequencing of this T cell receptor (beta chain) was carried out in a study of OX40 agonist ivuxolimab in advanced cancers. Concerning the study at large: Ivuxolimab was a fully human IgG2 agonistic monoclonal antibody targeting the costimulatory receptor OX40 (CD134). Intravenous ivuxolimab was administered to patients every 2 weeks at six dose levels: 0.01, 0.1, 0.3, 1.5, 3 and 10 mg/kg. Partial responses were achieved by three dose-escalation patients, of whom one had hepatocellular carcinoma and two had cutaneous melanoma. A male proportion of 82.7% and a mean age of around 60 years, ranging from roughly 23 to 85, were recorded for the dose-escalation cohort. Prior anti-PD-1, anti-PD-L1 or anti-CTLA-4 therapy was permitted, and checkpoint inhibitors had been received by 40% to 50% of dose-escalation patients. The point of sequencing TCRbeta in the periphery was to test whether ivuxolimab changed TCR sequence diversity and drove clonal T-cell expansion. Of the 50 to 55 dose-escalation patients, hepatocellular carcinoma was present in about 19, melanoma in roughly 15, renal cell carcinoma in 9 and head and neck cancer in 9. The paper reports the monotherapy dose-escalation portion (N ≈ 50 patients) of the phase I ivuxolimab trial.

Note on this clone: Its antigen is currently not known. Base qualities are missing; no much larger clone stands one base away.

Genomic DNA was isolated from the sorted cells so that the TCRbeta CDR3 region could be sequenced. TCRbeta CDR3 regions were sequenced using the immunoSEQ Assay. Imported from immuneACCESS, the table was reduced by TCRdb to in-frame sequences with V and J called. These copies leave out some clones; in studies compared against another copy, an unresolved V gene accounts for under half, and the cause of the remainder is not known. The sample profile shows 55,000 to 75,000 clones; approximately 89% of them were found once. Less than 2.5% of the sample goes to the ten largest clones. Overall study outcomes, separate from this receptor: Which antigens the clonally expanded peripheral T cells were specific for was not determined. Low levels of normalized T-cell clonal expansion were also seen in some patients who did not respond. In the 0.1-3.0 mg/kg groups, partial responders had among the lowest normalized peripheral clonal expansion, particularly in CD8+ T cells. After ivuxolimab, expanded clones were on average more numerous among CD8+ T cells than among CD4+ T cells. At doses of 0.1 to 3.0 mg/kg, clonal expansion of both CD4+ and CD8+ blood T cells was observed from baseline to week 6.

Patients with a history of autoimmune disease or receiving systemic immunosuppression were excluded from the trial. In every dose cohort, peripheral blood was drawn for TCR sequencing at baseline, cycle 4 day 1, and cycle 7 day 1. Samples came from an open-label, multicenter, first-in-human phase I dose-escalation trial of ivuxolimab. Adults with locally advanced or metastatic melanoma, renal cell, hepatocellular, or head and neck squamous cell carcinoma were enrolled in the trial. CD4+ and CD8+ T cells were sorted separately from peripheral blood before TCR sequencing. The source of this sequence is an adult with an advanced solid tumor such as melanoma, head and neck, liver or kidney cancer. Sequenced material: CD4+ or CD8+ T cells sorted from blood, taken in a trial of the OX40 agonist ivuxolimab.

The bases read TGTGCCACCCAACCCTACAGGGGGCAGACCTACGAGCAGTACTTC. This codes for CATQPYRGQTYEQYF. The rearranged chain carries TRBV27 and TRBJ2-7, with 9 bases aligning to TRBD1. The CDR3 spans 15 residues, from the cysteine through the phenylalanine. Left in the record is the CDR3 DNA by itself, 45 bases read in frame from the first base. CDR1 and CDR2, looked up from the germline V gene (reference sequence), are MNHEY and SMNVEV. Relative to germline, V is missing 10 bases and J is missing 2 bases, with 12 bases of the junction outside any gene match.